This T cell receptor beta chain was documented in a study of OX40 agonist ivuxolimab in advanced cancers. Whole-study context: Enrolled patients in dose escalation had cancers that were hepatocellular carcinoma, melanoma, renal cell or head and neck cancer. Study observations and caveats: There was clonal expansion of CD4+ and CD8+ blood T cells by week 6 at 0.1 to 3.0 mg/kg.

The CDR3 runs 15 residues. Trimming removed 7 bases from V and 3 bases from J; junction bases left unmatched: 9. Germline values: CDR1 SNHLY, CDR2 FYNNEI. The repertoire was sequenced with immunoSEQ multiplex PCR; TCRdb's copy has only in-frame clones and lacks some. Counted here are about 36,000 clones, approximately 72% occurring once; the ten biggest clones make up around 13%. With regard to this clone: Antigen specificity is unknown.

The V gene is TRBV2, the J gene TRBJ2-3; 8 bases are shared with TRBD1. The specimen was CD4+ or CD8+ T cells sorted from blood, collected in a trial of the OX40 agonist ivuxolimab. This receptor was taken from an adult with an advanced solid tumor such as melanoma, head and neck, liver or kidney cancer. CDR3 protein: CASKGTGTRTDTQYF. The CDR3 DNA reads TGTGCCAGCAAGGGGACAGGTACAAGGACAGATACGCAGTATTTT.